The 4 T cell receptor beta chains listed next were all sequenced from one sample in a study of shared clonotypes between healthy human individuals. Sequenced by immunoSEQ multiplex PCR; TCRdb stores in-frame clones only, minus some. The sample records millions of clones, about 94% being singletons. Naive CD8 cells lacked CD45RO, underwent positive selection for CCR7 and left out terminally differentiated effector memory CD45RA+ cells. Material for sequencing was naive CD8+ T cells sorted from blood. The receptors stem from a man younger than 35 in good health.

This chain connects TRBV27 to TRBJ1-2; 7 bases align to TRBD1. Germline CDR1 reads MNHEY; CDR2 reads SMNVEV (reference sequence). The CDR3 has 14 residues. The V and J ends lost 3 bases and 4 bases, in that order; junction bases with no gene match: 5. The CDR3 spells CASSFAGQSYGYTF. CDR3 coding DNA: TGTGCCAGCAGTTTCGCGGGACAGAGCTATGGCTACACCTTC.

The genes are TRBV5-6 and TRBJ1-3; D is unclear. Germline CDR1 is SGHDT and CDR2 is YYEEEE. CDR3 size: 17 residues. Trimming stripped 0 bases from V and 4 bases from J, with 17 bases between. CDR3 sequence: CASSLADLWTEGNTIYF. DNA for the CDR3: TGTGCCAGCAGCTTGGCCGACCTTTGGACGGAAGGAAACACCATATATTTT. Full variable domain (remainder filled in from reference TRBV5-6 and TRBJ1-3): DAGVTQSPTHLIKTRGQQVTLRCSPKSGHDTVSWYQQALGQGPQFIFQYYEEEERQRGNFPDRFSGHQFPNYSSELNVNALLLGDSALYLCASSLADLWTEGNTIYFGEGSWLTVV.

This clone was detected once. The genes are TRBV2 and TRBJ2-1, with D possibly being TRBD1 (6 bases). Germline CDR1 reads SNHLY; CDR2 reads FYNNEI. Trimming cost V 1 base and J 7 bases, with 17 bases left between them. The CDR3 sequence is 16 residues long. The CDR3 here is CASSEGPRGGGNEQFF. DNA for the CDR3: TGTGCCAGCAGTGAAGGTCCCAGGGGCGGTGGAAATGAGCAGTTCTTC.

About this clone itself: Other DNA sequences within the sample encode an identical CDR3. This chain joins TRBV11-2 and TRBJ2-7, with TRBD2 matching 7 bases. CDR3 length: 14 residues. CDR1 and CDR2 (germline): SGHAT, FQNNGV. J gave up 0 bases and V 1 base, and 0 bases lay outside the gene matches. CDR3 sequence (DNA): TGTGCCAGCAGCTTAGCGGGGGGCTCCTACGAGCAGTACTTC. Encoded protein: CASSLAGGSYEQYF.